One and the same sample provided the 4 T cell receptor beta chains below, sequenced in a study of response to subunit inactivated influenza vaccine. MiXCR, run by TCRdb on the RT-PCR reads, gives a single entry per CDR3 protein. The sample consists of 610,000 or so distinct CDR3 sequences, around 15% of them appearing once. The input for sequencing was PBMCs from blood, taken roughly 13 days after vaccination. These receptors were collected from a man over 45 who received an inactivated influenza vaccine.

The chain recombines TRBV3-1 with TRBJ2-3; no reliable D call. The CDR3 contains 15 residues. Germline V lookup: CDR1 LGHDT, CDR2 YNNKEL (reference sequence). V was clipped by 4 bases and J by 4 bases, with 15 bases between them. CDR3 in DNA: TGTGCCAGCAGCCGCACTGCTTCGGGCGCAGATACGCAGTATTTT. It codes for CASSRTASGADTQYF.

This clonotype came up many times. The chain links TRBV20-1 to TRBJ2-7, with 11 bases that match TRBD1. The CDR3 contains 17 residues. Per germline, CDR1 DFQATT and CDR2 SNEGSKA (reference sequence). V dropped 3 bases and J dropped 3; count of bases not matched to a gene: 13. The CDR3 loop is CSARERRTGGPLYEQYF. The CDR3 nucleotides read TGCAGTGCTAGGGAAAGACGGACAGGGGGCCCCCTCTACGAGCAGTACTTC.

In DNA, the CDR3 is TGTGCCAGCAGTTTAAAGGCGGGGGGGCCGGGTGAGCAGTTCTTC. The encoded protein is CASSLKAGGPGEQFF. The V call is TRBV11-3, the J call TRBJ2-1, with 9 bases lining up with TRBD2. Trimming cost V 6 bases and J 9 bases; bases outside gene matches: 12. CDR3 length equals 15 residues. The germline CDR1 and CDR2 sequences are SGHNT and YENEEA. Full variable domain (missing parts from reference TRBV11-3 and TRBJ2-1): EAGVVQSPRYKIIEKKQPVAFWCNPISGHNTLYWYLQNLGQGPELLIRYENEEAVDDSQLPKDRFSAERLKGVDSTLKIQPAELGDSAVYLCASSLKAGGPGEQFFGPGTRLTVL.

In its sample, this clonotype was seen a few times. The rearrangement joins TRBV6-1 to TRBJ2-7, with D possibly being TRBD1 or TRBD2 (5 bases each). The germline V gene has CDR1 MNHNS and CDR2 SASEGT. With 5 bases removed from V and 3 bases from J, the gap between germline ends came to 11 bases. This CDR3 has 13 amino acids. CDR3 residues: CASSHGTDYEQYF. As DNA, the CDR3 is TGTGCCAGCAGTCATGGGACGGACTACGAGCAGTACTTC.